What follows is one TCR beta chain and its context. The antigen is not known. The data originate from a study of cytomegalovirus exposure and HLA in healthy donors. Amplification used 60 Vbeta primers and 13 Jbeta primers. Assay: immunoSEQ multiplex PCR; the TCRdb copy retains only in-frame clones and omits some. The sample table sets out 55,000 to 75,000 clones. Study conclusions and caveats: Across donors, presence/absence analyses took sequencing depth to be roughly uniform. Rarity held for most TCR sequences, but there were some public TCRs that occurred in many donors.

The CDR3 sequence is 16 residues long. Germline CDR1 LNHDA, CDR2 SQIVND (reference sequence). V was pared by 4 bases and J by 0 bases, with 13 bases between. This clonotype was sampled from a male donor in good health and CMV-seronegative. The chain employs TRBV19 and TRBJ1-5; D gene ambiguous. Sample: PBMCs. CDR3 residues: CASSNLTRHSNQPQHF. For the CDR3, the DNA is TGTGCCAGTAGTAACTTGACACGTCATAGCAATCAGCCCCAGCATTTT.